This TCR beta chain was sequenced in a study of T cells in Graves' hyperthyroidism and ophthalmopathy. Study at large: Peripheral blood was secured at the point of initial diagnosis, before any treatment.

There were TCR beta CDR3 regions amplified from RNA transcripts. The TCR CDR3 was amplified in a first-round RT-PCR using the HTBI primer set. TCRdb processed the multiplex PCR reads anew with MiXCR; each CDR3 protein has one entry. The table records about 50,000 distinct CDR3 sequences, around 48% of them present only once. CDR1 and CDR2 from the germline V gene are MDHEN and SYDVKM. CDR3 length equals 11 residues. V shed 6 bases and J shed 9 bases, with 11 bases lying between them. Sequencing used blood. This sequence originates from a woman in her twenties or thirties with Graves' ophthalmopathy. The chain has TRBV28 and TRBJ1-1; D remains ambiguous. The DNA of the CDR3 is TGTGCCAGCAGAGGTACCGGGAAAGCTTTCTTT. Translation: CASRGTGKAFF.